This T cell receptor (beta chain) was identified in a study of a mutant IDH1 vaccine in newly diagnosed glioma. Study information: Patients got radiotherapy, temozolomide, or both beforehand, and most got both. Study-wide findings and caveats: Alterations occurring in top peripheral T cell clonotypes seemed unrelated to pseudoprogression. A vaccine-induced immune response developed in around 94% of the patients.

About this clone itself: Its antigen is not known.

Germline trimming cut 3 bases from V and 5 bases from J; bases unmatched to any gene: 7. The CDR3 contains 16 residues. The germline V gene has CDR1 MGHRA and CDR2 YSYEKL. Noted time point: week 47, end of study. Every vaccine dose comprised 300 ug of mutant IDH1 20-mer peptide plus topical imiquimod. Only in-frame clones appear in the TCRdb table, and some are missing; sequencing was by immunoSEQ multiplex PCR. The sample lists roughly 34,000 clones, 75% to 95% occurring once. The sequence was collected from a woman aged 40 to 49 with glioma. This chain connects TRBV4-1 to TRBJ1-6; 7 bases agree with TRBD1. Here the sequenced sample was PBMCs, taken from a glioma patient whose treatment included an IDH1 peptide vaccine. The CDR3 loop is CASSHRQGRDNSPLHF. The CDR3 DNA sequence: TGCGCCAGCAGCCACCGACAGGGAAGGGATAATTCACCCCTCCACTTT.